The 24 T cell receptor beta chains given below trace back to one sample, sequenced in a study of cytomegalovirus exposure and HLA in healthy donors. PCR used 60 Vbeta primers and 13 Jbeta primers. Produced via immunoSEQ multiplex PCR; TCRdb's table is partial and in-frame only. The table shows 70,000 to 100,000 clones, with around 80% occurring only once. Sequencing input: PBMCs. Receptors originate from a man over 45 in good health and CMV-seropositive.

V usage is TRBV20-1 and J usage is TRBJ1-1; the D is unclear. The germline V gene encodes CDR1 DFQATT and CDR2 SNEGSKA (reference sequence). V was trimmed by 4 bases and J by 8 bases, leaving 11 bases between them. The CDR3 runs to 11 residues. The CDR3 loop reads CSATPQSEAFF. As DNA, the CDR3 is TGCAGTGCTACTCCACAGAGCGAAGCTTTCTTT.

The chain uses TRBV5-4 and TRBJ2-5; 8 bases map to TRBD2. CDR3 size: 14 residues. The ends lost 1 base at V and 5 bases at J; junction bases unmatched: 4. Germline V gene data show CDR1 as SGHNT and CDR2 as YYREEE (reference sequence). CDR3 loop: CASSLNLAGETQYF. The CDR3 bases are TGTGCCAGCAGCTTGAATCTAGCGGGCGAGACCCAGTACTTC.

The V and J genes are TRBV13 and TRBJ2-1; 10 positions agree with TRBD2. Germline lookup yields CDR1 PRHDT and CDR2 FYEKMQ (reference sequence). There are 16 residues in the CDR3. Losses at the gene ends were 4 bases for V and 8 bases for J; bases not matched to a gene: 11. CDR3 protein: CASSSAGTSVTDEQFF. As DNA, the CDR3 is TGTGCCAGCAGCTCGGCCGGGACTAGCGTTACAGATGAGCAGTTCTTC. Drawing the rest from reference TRBV13 and TRBJ2-1, the complete variable domain is AAGVIQSPRHLIKEKRETATLKCYPIPRHDTVYWYQQGPGQDPQFLISFYEKMQSDKGSIPDRFSAQQFSDYHSELNMSSLELGDSALYFCASSSAGTSVTDEQFFGPGTRLTVL.

This chain uses TRBV30 with TRBJ1-4; 9 bases fit TRBD1. The trim removed 3 bases at V and 9 bases at J, leaving 11 bases unmatched. The CDR3 covers 15 residues. Germline values: CDR1 GTSNPN, CDR2 SVGIG (reference sequence). The CDR3 DNA reads TGTGCCTGGAGCGACACCGGGACAGGGCGGAAAAAACTGTTTTTT. It is translated as CAWSDTGTGRKKLFF.

This clone was detected a few times. The same CDR3 also results from other DNA sequences found in this sample. The CDR3 reads CASSLAGRTDTQYF. The CDR3 DNA reads as TGTGCCAGCAGCTTAGCGGGCCGCACAGATACGCAGTATTTT. V is TRBV7-2 and J is TRBJ2-3; D gene unclear. Germline loops: CDR1 SGHTA, CDR2 FQGNSA. V shed 0 bases and J shed 1 base, with 5 bases lying between them. The CDR3 covers 14 residues.

The V gene is TRBV4-2, the J gene TRBJ2-1; 7 bases line up with TRBD2. J lost 0 bases, V lost 3 bases, and 8 bases had no gene match. The CDR3 covers 17 residues. Germline V gene data show CDR1 as LGHNA and CDR2 as YNFKEQ. The CDR3 coding sequence is TGTGCCAGCAGCCAGGGTCAACTAGCGAGCTCCTACAATGAGCAGTTCTTC. This encodes CASSQGQLASSYNEQFF.

In its sample, this clone was seen once. The sample contains more than one DNA sequence encoding this CDR3. V gene TRBV15 combines with J gene TRBJ2-5, with a tentative D call TRBD2 (6 bases). The ends were cut back, 1 base at V and 5 bases at J, with 20 bases in the middle. The CDR3 has 17 residues. Germline V CDR1 and CDR2: LNHNV, YYDKDF (reference sequence). CDR3 in DNA: TGTGCCACCAGCAGAGGAGGAGGGTTTCCGAGTATGGAGACCCAGTACTTC. Translation: CATSRGGGFPSMETQYF.

This clone was recorded a few times. The genes are TRBV10-3 and TRBJ1-4; D is possibly TRBD1 (6 bases). The germline V and J ends were trimmed by 7 bases and 3 bases, with 9 bases remaining between them. There are 13 residues in the CDR3. Germline-derived CDR1 and CDR2 are ENHRY and SYGVKD. The CDR3 is CAIKDSPNEKLFF. CDR3 in DNA: TGTGCCATCAAGGACAGCCCTAATGAAAAACTGTTTTTT.

A remark on this clone: The junction differs from germline at one of its ends, possibly a read error. The same CDR3 also results from other DNA sequences found in this sample. The V and J genes are TRBV4-1 and TRBJ2-1, with 11 bases that match TRBD2. This CDR3 comprises 16 residues. From germline, CDR1 is MGHRA and CDR2 YSYEKL. The CDR3 bases are TGTGCCAGCAGCTCGGGGCGGGGACTAGCGGTCAATGAGCAGTTCTTC. Translation gives CASSSGRGLAVNEQFF.

The chain has TRBV21-1 and TRBJ2-5; the table's D gene call, TRBD1, was not cross checked with the DNA. The assigned J gene may be wrong: the sequence end matches TRBJ2-7 better. TRBV21-1 is classified as a pseudogene. The CDR3 length is 17 residues. DNA of the CDR3: TGTGCCAGCAGCAAAAAGGACAGGGTAGTCACTGGGAACGAGCAGTACTTC. Translating gives CASSKKDRVVTGNEQYF.

The CDR3 coding sequence is TGTGCCAGCAGCGCGGGGGCGTCGGGTCTAACGGGCTACACCTTC. Its protein is CASSAGASGLTGYTF. The chain recombines TRBV5-5 with TRBJ1-2; TRBD1 is a possible D gene (6 bases). With 4 bases removed from V and 8 bases from J, the gap between germline ends came to 21 bases. Germline V CDR1 and CDR2: SGHKS, YYEKEE (reference sequence). The CDR3 totals 15 residues.

The chain links TRBV19 to TRBJ2-7; the D is unclear. V dropped 4 bases and J dropped 3 bases, with 13 bases sitting between them. From germline, CDR1 is LNHDA and CDR2 SQIVND (reference sequence). This CDR3 has 14 residues. This CDR3 reads CASSNPPELYEQYF. The CDR3 nucleotides read TGTGCCAGTAGTAACCCCCCCGAGCTCTACGAGCAGTACTTC.

The rearrangement links TRBV10-3 to TRBJ2-1; a weak D match, TRBD1 (7 bases). Germline lookup yields CDR1 ENHRY and CDR2 SYGVKD. There are 11 residues in the CDR3. Trimming pared 11 bases from V and 8 bases from J, leaving 13 bases between. The CDR3: CASRGEDEQFF. In DNA form, the CDR3 reads TGTGCCTCCAGGGGGGAGGATGAGCAGTTCTTC.

This sequence joins TRBV6-1 and TRBJ1-3, with 7 bases lining up with TRBD1. The junction had 5 bases not matched to a gene; V was cut back by 6 bases and J by 0 bases. This CDR3 region has 15 residues. Germline assignment: CDR1 MNHNS and CDR2 SASEGT. The CDR3 region has the DNA TGTGCCAGCAGATTAGACAGGGTCTCTGGAAACACCATATATTTT. The encoded protein is CASRLDRVSGNTIYF.

V gene TRBV6-5 combines with J gene TRBJ2-7, with 9 bases matching TRBD1. The germline CDR1 and CDR2 sequences are MNHEY and SVGAGI. V lost 5 bases, J lost 6 bases, and 8 bases stayed unmatched. The CDR3 runs 14 residues. This CDR3 is CASSAQGQGGEQYF. In nucleotides, the CDR3 is TGTGCCAGCAGTGCCCAGGGACAGGGTGGCGAGCAGTACTTC.

A remark on this clone: At one end, the junction sequence differs from germline, possibly due to a read error. The rearrangement links TRBV7-9 to TRBJ2-7; 8 bases line up with TRBD1. CDR1 SEHNR and CDR2 FQNEAQ come from the germline V gene (reference sequence). The CDR3 consists of 15 residues. The CDR3 DNA follows: TGTTCCAGCAGCCGTTCCGGGACAGGCGCCTACGAGCAGTACTTC. Its translation is CSSSRSGTGAYEQYF.

In nucleotides, the CDR3 is TGTGCCAGCAGTTATTCCCCGGGACTGGACTACAATGAGCAGTTCTTC. Translation: CASSYSPGLDYNEQFF. V gene TRBV6-6 combines with J gene TRBJ2-1; weak D call: TRBD2 (6 bases). The CDR3 extends over 16 amino acids. The germline V and J ends were trimmed by 3 bases and 3 bases, with 15 bases remaining between them. Germline values: CDR1 MNHNY, CDR2 SVGAGI (reference sequence).

The rearrangement joins TRBV6-5 to TRBJ2-7; 7 nucleotides match TRBD2. V shed 6 bases, J shed 1 base, and the junction held 6 bases outside the gene matches. CDR3 length equals 14 residues. Germline V gene lookup returns CDR1 MNHEY and CDR2 SVGAGI. CDR3 DNA: TGTGCCAGCAGCGTACGGGGGGATTCCTACGAGCAGTACTTC. This translates into CASSVRGDSYEQYF.

This sequence joins TRBV30 and TRBJ2-1, with D possibly matching TRBD2 (6 bases). Trimming removed 0 bases from V and 8 bases from J, with 17 bases in between. The CDR3 has 15 amino acids. Germline CDR1 GTSNPN, CDR2 SVGIG (reference sequence). Here the CDR3 reads CAWSVFSGSQDEQFF. The CDR3 coding sequence is TGTGCCTGGAGTGTCTTCAGCGGGTCGCAGGATGAGCAGTTCTTC.

This chain joins TRBV10-2 and TRBJ2-7; D remains ambiguous. Per germline, CDR1 WSHSY and CDR2 SAAADI. This CDR3 region has 13 residues. V lost 2 bases, J lost 7 bases, and 12 bases lay in between. The CDR3 loop is CASSEPPRGEQYF. Written as DNA, the CDR3 is TGCGCCAGCAGTGAGCCACCCCGAGGAGAGCAGTACTTC.

This rearrangement joins TRBV18 to TRBJ1-3; D gene uncertain. The CDR3 spans 14 residues. Between the trimmed V and J ends, which lost 5 bases and 2 bases, there was a span of 10 bases. The V gene's germline CDR1 is KGHSH and CDR2 LQKENI. CDR3 coding DNA: TGTGCCAGCTCAGATCCTGCGACTGGAAACACCATATATTTT. It codes for CASSDPATGNTIYF. Complete variable domain (other parts from reference TRBV18 and TRBJ1-3): NAGVMQNPRHLVRRRGQEARLRCSPMKGHSHVYWYRQLPEEGLKFMVYLQKENIIDESGMPKERFSAEFPKEGPSILRIQQVVRGDSAAYFCASSDPATGNTIYFGEGSWLTVV.

V usage is TRBV5-4 and J usage is TRBJ2-3; 8 bases map to TRBD1. Germline assignment: CDR1 SGHNT and CDR2 YYREEE (reference sequence). This CDR3 spans 15 amino acids. V lost 4 bases and J lost 1; bases outside the gene matches: 5. CDR3 coding DNA: TGTGCCAGCAGCATGCAGGGGGCGGGCACAGATACGCAGTATTTT. As protein: CASSMQGAGTDTQYF.

The genes are TRBV30 and TRBJ1-1; 7 nucleotides line up with TRBD1. The germline V gene encodes CDR1 GTSNPN and CDR2 SVGIG (reference sequence). The length of the CDR3 is 16 residues. V gave up 0 bases and J gave up 1 base; unmatched junction bases: 8. The CDR3 bases are TGTGCCTGGAGTGTCCTTGAGGGGGCAACGAACACTGAAGCTTTCTTT. Residues: CAWSVLEGATNTEAFF.

The chain has TRBV4-3 and TRBJ2-5; 7 nucleotides line up with TRBD2. With 0 bases clipped from V and 2 bases from J, the junction kept 9 bases outside the gene matches. CDR3 length: 17 residues. Germline V gene lookup returns CDR1 LGHNA and CDR2 YSLEER. The CDR3 is CASSQDGPSGNQETQYF. The CDR3 bases are TGCGCCAGCAGCCAAGATGGTCCTAGCGGTAATCAAGAGACCCAGTACTTC.